Below, one TCR beta chain is given with its context. Its antigen remains unknown. The sample originates from a study of cytomegalovirus exposure and HLA in healthy donors. General study findings and limits: It was only CMV serostatus that was available as immune exposure information.

The PCR made use of 60 Vbeta and 13 Jbeta primers. Assay: immunoSEQ multiplex PCR; the TCRdb copy retains only in-frame clones and omits some. The table shows approximately 140,000 clones, with nearly 80% occurring only once. CDR1 is SGHNT, CDR2 YENEEA, per germline. Between the trimmed V and J ends, which lost 5 bases and 4 bases, there was a span of 12 bases. The CDR3 length is 13 residues. The sequenced sample was PBMCs. The receptor was isolated from a man aged 35 to 55 in good health and CMV-seropositive. The V call is TRBV11-3, the J call TRBJ2-7; the D gene is possibly TRBD1 (8 bases). Written as DNA, the CDR3 is TGTGCCAGCAGCAACAGGGGGGGATACGAGCAGTACTTC. This encodes CASSNRGGYEQYF.